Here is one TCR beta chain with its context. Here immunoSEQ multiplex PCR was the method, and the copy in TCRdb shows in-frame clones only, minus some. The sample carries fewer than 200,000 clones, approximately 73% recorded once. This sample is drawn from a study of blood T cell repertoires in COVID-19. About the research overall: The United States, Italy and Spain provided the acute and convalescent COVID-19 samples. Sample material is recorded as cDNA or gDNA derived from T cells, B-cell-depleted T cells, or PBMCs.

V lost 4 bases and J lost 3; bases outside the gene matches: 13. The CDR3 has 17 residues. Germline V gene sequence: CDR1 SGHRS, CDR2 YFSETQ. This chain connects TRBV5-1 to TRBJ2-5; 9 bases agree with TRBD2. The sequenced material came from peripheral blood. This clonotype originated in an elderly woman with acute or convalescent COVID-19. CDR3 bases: TGCGCCAGCAGCCCCGGTGGGGCTAGCGGGGCGAAAGAGACCCAGTACTTC. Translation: CASSPGGASGAKETQYF. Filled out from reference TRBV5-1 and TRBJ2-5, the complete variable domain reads KAGVTQTPRYLIKTRGQQVTLSCSPISGHRSVSWYQQTPGQGLQFLFEYFSETQRNKGNFPGRFSGRQFSNSRSEMNVSTLELGDSALYLCASSPGGASGAKETQYFGPGTRLLVL.